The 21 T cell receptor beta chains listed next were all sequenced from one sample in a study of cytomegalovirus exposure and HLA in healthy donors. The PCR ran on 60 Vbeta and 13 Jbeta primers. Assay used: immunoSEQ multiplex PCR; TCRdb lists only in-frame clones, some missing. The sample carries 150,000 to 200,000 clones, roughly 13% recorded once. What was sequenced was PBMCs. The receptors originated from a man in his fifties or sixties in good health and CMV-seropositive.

Here the CDR3 reads CASSYTGLISGNTIYF. DNA for the CDR3: TGTGCCAGCAGTTACACGGGACTGATCTCTGGAAACACCATATATTTT. The chain combines TRBV6-5 with TRBJ1-3, with D possibly being TRBD1 (5 bases). Trimming shortened V by 2 bases and J by 0 bases, and 11 bases separated the two germline ends. The CDR3 length is 16 residues. Looked up from germline, CDR1 is MNHEY and CDR2 is SVGAGI.

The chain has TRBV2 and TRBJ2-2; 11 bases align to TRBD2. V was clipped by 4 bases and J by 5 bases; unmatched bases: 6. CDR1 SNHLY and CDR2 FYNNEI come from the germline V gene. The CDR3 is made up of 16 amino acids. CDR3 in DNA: TGTGCCAGCAGTGTCCCTAGCGGGGGGATGACCGGGGAGCTGTTTTTT. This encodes CASSVPSGGMTGELFF.

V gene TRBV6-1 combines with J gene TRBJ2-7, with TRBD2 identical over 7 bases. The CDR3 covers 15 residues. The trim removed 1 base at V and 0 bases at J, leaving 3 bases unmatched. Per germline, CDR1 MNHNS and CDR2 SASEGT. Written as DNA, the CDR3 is TGTGCCAGCAGTGAAGGCGGGGGAATCTCCTACGAGCAGTACGTC. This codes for CASSEGGGISYEQYV.

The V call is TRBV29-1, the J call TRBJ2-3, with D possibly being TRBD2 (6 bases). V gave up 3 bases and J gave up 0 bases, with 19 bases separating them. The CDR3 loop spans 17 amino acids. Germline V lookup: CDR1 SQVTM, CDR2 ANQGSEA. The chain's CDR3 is CSVEPAGWGGSTDTQYF. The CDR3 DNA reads TGCAGCGTTGAGCCGGCGGGGTGGGGAGGTAGCACAGATACGCAGTATTTT.

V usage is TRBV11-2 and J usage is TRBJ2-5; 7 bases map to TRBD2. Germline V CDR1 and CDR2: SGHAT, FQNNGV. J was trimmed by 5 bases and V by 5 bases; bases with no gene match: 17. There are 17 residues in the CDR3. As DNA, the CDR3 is TGTGCCAGCAGCCCTCTGTGGGGGGGTCGTTCCTGGGAGACCCAGTACTTC. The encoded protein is CASSPLWGGRSWETQYF.

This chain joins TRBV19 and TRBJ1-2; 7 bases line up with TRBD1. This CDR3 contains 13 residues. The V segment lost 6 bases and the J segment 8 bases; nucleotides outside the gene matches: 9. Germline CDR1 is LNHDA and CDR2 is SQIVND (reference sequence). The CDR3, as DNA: TGTGCCAGTAGGACCACAGGGGTTGGGGGCTACACCTTC. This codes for CASRTTGVGGYTF.

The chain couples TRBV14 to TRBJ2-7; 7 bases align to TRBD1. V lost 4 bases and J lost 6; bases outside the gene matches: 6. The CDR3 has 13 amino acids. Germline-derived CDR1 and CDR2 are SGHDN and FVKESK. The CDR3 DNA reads TGTGCCAGCAGCCCAATGGCAGGGGGCGAGCAGTACGTC. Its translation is CASSPMAGGEQYV.

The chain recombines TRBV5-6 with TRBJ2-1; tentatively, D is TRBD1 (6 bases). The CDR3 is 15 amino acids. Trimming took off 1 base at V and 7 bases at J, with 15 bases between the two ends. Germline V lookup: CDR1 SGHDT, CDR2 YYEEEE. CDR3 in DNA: TGTGCCAGCAGCTTGAGGCAGGGGATAGTGAATGAGCAGTTCTTC. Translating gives CASSLRQGIVNEQFF.

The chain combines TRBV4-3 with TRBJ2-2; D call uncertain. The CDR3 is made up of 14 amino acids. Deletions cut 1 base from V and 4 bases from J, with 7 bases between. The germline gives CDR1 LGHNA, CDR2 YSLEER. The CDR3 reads CASSQGPLTGELFF. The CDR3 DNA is TGCGCCAGCAGCCAAGGTCCACTCACCGGGGAGCTGTTTTTT.

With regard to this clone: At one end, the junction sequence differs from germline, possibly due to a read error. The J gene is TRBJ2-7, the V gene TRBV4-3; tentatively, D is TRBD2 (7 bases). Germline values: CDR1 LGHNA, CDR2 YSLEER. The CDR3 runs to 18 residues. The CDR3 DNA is TGCGCCAGCAGCCAAGATATTCCCGGGGGGCTTCTATCCTACGAGAAGTACTTT. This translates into CASSQDIPGGLLSYEKYF.

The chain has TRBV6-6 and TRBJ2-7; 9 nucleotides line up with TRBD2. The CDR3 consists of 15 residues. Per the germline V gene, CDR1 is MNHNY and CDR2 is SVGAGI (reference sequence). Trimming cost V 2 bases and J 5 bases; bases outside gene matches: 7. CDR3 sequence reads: CASSYLTGGGDEQYF. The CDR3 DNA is TGTGCCAGCAGTTACCTGACTGGCGGGGGGGACGAGCAGTACTTC.

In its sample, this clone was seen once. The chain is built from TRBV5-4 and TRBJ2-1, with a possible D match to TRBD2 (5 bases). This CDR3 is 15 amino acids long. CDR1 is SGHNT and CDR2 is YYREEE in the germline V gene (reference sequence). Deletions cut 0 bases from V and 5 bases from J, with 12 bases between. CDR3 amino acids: CASSLGETTHNEQFF. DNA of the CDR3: TGTGCCAGCAGCTTGGGCGAGACTACCCACAATGAGCAGTTCTTC.

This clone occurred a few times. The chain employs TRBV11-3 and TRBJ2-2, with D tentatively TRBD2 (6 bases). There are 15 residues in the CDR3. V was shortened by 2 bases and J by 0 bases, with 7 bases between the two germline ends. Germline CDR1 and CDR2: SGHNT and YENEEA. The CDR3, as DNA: TGTGCCAGCAGCTTACGGGGGACGAACACCGGGGAGCTGTTTTTT. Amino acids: CASSLRGTNTGELFF. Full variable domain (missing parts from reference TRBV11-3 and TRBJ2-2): EAGVVQSPRYKIIEKKQPVAFWCNPISGHNTLYWYLQNLGQGPELLIRYENEEAVDDSQLPKDRFSAERLKGVDSTLKIQPAELGDSAVYLCASSLRGTNTGELFFGEGSRLTVL.

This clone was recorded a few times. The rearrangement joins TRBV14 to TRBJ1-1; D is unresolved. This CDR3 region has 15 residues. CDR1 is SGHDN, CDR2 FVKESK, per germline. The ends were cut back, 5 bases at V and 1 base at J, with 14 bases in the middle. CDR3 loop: CASSYNTRRNTEAFF. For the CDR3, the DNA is TGTGCCAGCAGCTATAATACCCGGAGGAACACTGAAGCTTTCTTT.

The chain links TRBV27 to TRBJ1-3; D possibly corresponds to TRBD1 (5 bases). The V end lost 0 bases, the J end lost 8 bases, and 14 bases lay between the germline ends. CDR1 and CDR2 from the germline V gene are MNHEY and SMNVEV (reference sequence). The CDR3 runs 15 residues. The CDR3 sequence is CASSLSGVTGDTIYF. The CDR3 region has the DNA TGTGCCAGCAGTTTATCGGGGGTGACGGGGGACACCATATATTTT.

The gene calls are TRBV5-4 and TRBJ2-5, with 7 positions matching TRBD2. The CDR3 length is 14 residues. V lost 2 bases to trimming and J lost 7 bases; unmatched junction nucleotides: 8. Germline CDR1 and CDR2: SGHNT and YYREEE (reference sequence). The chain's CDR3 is CASSLWGGMGTQYF. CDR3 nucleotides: TGTGCCAGCAGCTTATGGGGAGGGATGGGGACCCAGTACTTC.

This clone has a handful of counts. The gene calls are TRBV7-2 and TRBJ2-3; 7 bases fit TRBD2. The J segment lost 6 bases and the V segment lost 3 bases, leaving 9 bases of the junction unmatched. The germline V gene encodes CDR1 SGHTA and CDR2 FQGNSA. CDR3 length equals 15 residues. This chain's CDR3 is CASSFSGTNSDTQYF. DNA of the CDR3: TGTGCCAGCAGCTTCTCCGGGACTAACTCGGATACGCAGTATTTT.

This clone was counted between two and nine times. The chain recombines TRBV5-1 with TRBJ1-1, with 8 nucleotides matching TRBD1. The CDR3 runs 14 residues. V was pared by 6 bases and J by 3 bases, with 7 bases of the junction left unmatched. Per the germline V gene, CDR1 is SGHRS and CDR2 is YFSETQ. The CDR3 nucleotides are TGCGCCAGCACCCTGACAGGGGTGGACACTGAAGCTTTCTTT. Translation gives CASTLTGVDTEAFF.

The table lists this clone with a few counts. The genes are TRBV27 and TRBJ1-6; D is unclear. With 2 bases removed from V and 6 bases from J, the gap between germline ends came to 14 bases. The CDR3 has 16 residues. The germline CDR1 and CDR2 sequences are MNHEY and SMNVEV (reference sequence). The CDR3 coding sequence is TGTGCCAGCAGTTTAACCCGGCAGAGACTTAATTCACCCCTCCACTTT. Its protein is CASSLTRQRLNSPLHF.

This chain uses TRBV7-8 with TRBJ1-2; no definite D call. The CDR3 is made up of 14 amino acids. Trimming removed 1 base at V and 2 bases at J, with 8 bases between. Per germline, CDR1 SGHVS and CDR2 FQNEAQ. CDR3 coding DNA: TGTGCCAGCAGCTTAGATCGGCGGAACTATGGCTACACCTTC. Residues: CASSLDRRNYGYTF.

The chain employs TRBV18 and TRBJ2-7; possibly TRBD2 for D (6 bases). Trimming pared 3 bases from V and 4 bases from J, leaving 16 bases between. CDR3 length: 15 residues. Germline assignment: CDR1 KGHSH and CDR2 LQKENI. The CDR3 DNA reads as TGTGCCAGCTCACCTTCGGGACTCATATCATACGAGCAGTACTTC. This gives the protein CASSPSGLISYEQYF.